This is a list of T cell receptor beta chains from one sample in a study of T cell changes during pregnancy in multiple sclerosis. The repertoire was sequenced with immunoSEQ multiplex PCR; TCRdb's copy has only in-frame clones and lacks some. The sample yields some 59,000 clones, 80% to 90% seen once. Source: peripheral blood, taken in the first trimester of pregnancy. These receptors came from a female donor with multiple sclerosis, enrolled in a pregnancy study. Both conserved end residues are part of each CDR3. The D gene is left open where the match is weak. Rows give clone size only sometimes, using once, few, many, or a class for an expanded clone.

V gene,clone size,J gene,D gene,CDR3 protein,CDR3 DNA
TRBV5-6,-,TRBJ1-1,-,CASSFSPNTEAFF,TGTGCCAGCAGCTTCAGTCCGAACACTGAAGCTTTCTTT
TRBV28,-,TRBJ1-4,TRBD1,CASSLSGTGNEKLFF,TGTGCCAGCAGTCTATCCGGGACAGGGAATGAAAAACTGTTTTTT
TRBV30,-,TRBJ1-5,TRBD1,CAWNTGAGQPQHF,TGTGCCTGGAATACAGGGGCAGGTCAGCCCCAGCATTTT
TRBV6-1,-,TRBJ1-2,-,CASWEGSYGYTF,TGTGCCAGTTGGGAGGGATCCTATGGCTACACCTTC
TRBV11-3,-,TRBJ2-1,-,CASSLGLSSYNEQFF,TGTGCCAGCAGCTTAGGACTAAGCTCCTACAATGAGCAGTTCTTC
TRBV5-1,-,TRBJ2-1,-,CASSILPGYNEQFF,TGCGCCAGCAGCATTCTACCGGGGTACAATGAGCAGTTCTTC
TRBV5-4,-,TRBJ1-1,-,CASRQSVQELEAFF,TGTGCCAGCAGACAGAGTGTACAGGAGTTGGAAGCTTTCTTT
TRBV5-1,-,TRBJ2-6,-,CASSLGASGANVLTF,TGCGCCAGCAGCTTGGGTGCGTCTGGGGCCAACGTCCTGACTTTC
TRBV12-5,-,TRBJ1-5,TRBD1,CASGLAGTGGASNQPQHF,TGTGCTAGTGGTTTGGCAGGGACAGGGGGCGCGAGCAATCAGCCCCAGCATTTT
TRBV5-1,-,TRBJ2-1,-,CASSPLRTDSYNEQFF,TGCGCCAGCAGCCCCCTTCGGACAGACTCCTACAATGAGCAGTTCTTC
TRBV27,-,TRBJ2-2,-,CASSYNTGHYTGELFF,TGTGCCAGCAGTTACAATACGGGACACTATACCGGGGAGCTGTTTTTT
TRBV30,-,TRBJ2-7,-,CAWSRQGSGEQYF,TGTGCCTGGAGTAGGCAGGGGTCGGGGGAGCAGTACTTC
TRBV19,-,TRBJ2-1,TRBD1,CASSALQGVNEQFF,TGTGCCAGTAGTGCCTTACAGGGGGTCAATGAGCAGTTCTTC
TRBV2,-,TRBJ2-5,TRBD1,CASSTDRGSETQYF,TGTGCCAGCAGCACGGACAGGGGTTCGGAGACCCAGTACTTC
TRBV5-4,-,TRBJ2-7,-,CASSLYDNPYEQYF,TGTGCCAGCAGCTTGTACGACAACCCCTACGAGCAGTACTTC
TRBV7-2,-,TRBJ2-5,TRBD2,CASSLRIAGETQYF,TGTGCCAGCAGCTTAAGGATAGCGGGCGAGACCCAGTACTTC
TRBV29-1,-,TRBJ2-2,-,CSVFQGSGELFF,TGCAGCGTTTTCCAGGGATCCGGGGAGCTGTTTTTT
TRBV4-1,-,TRBJ1-2,-,CASSQDRSGVVLNYGYTF,TGCGCCAGCAGCCAAGATCGTTCGGGAGTCGTCCTCAACTATGGCTACACCTTC
TRBV5-1,-,TRBJ2-5,-,CASSGSGTQETQYF,TGCGCCAGCAGCGGGTCGGGGACACAAGAGACCCAGTACTTC
TRBV19,-,TRBJ1-4,-,CASSKGWGPTNEKLFF,TGTGCCAGTAGTAAAGGTTGGGGCCCAACTAATGAAAAACTGTTTTTT
TRBV6-5,-,TRBJ1-2,-,CASSRQDSRYGYTF,TGTGCCAGCAGTCGGCAGGACAGTCGCTATGGCTACACCTTC
TRBV30,-,TRBJ2-5,-,CAWSVGGEVETQYF,TGTGCCTGGAGTGTAGGAGGGGAGGTGGAGACCCAGTACTTC
TRBV2,-,TRBJ2-7,TRBD1,CASLPDRTSYEQYF,TGTGCCAGCCTCCCGGACAGGACTTCCTACGAGCAGTACTTC
TRBV6-1,-,TRBJ2-7,-,CASNRDSSGEQYF,TGTGCCAGCAATCGGGACTCCAGCGGCGAGCAGTACTTC
TRBV7-2,few,TRBJ1-6,-,CASSPQGNSPLHF,TGTGCCAGCAGCCCTCAGGGGAATTCACCCCTCCACTTT
TRBV9,once,TRBJ1-1,-,CASSPSGQGPEAFF,TGTGCCAGCAGCCCCTCCGGGCAGGGGCCTGAAGCTTTCTTT
TRBV27,-,TRBJ1-2,TRBD1,CASSTNAGGGNYGYTF,TGTGCCAGCAGTACGAATGCAGGGGGAGGTAACTATGGCTACACCTTC
TRBV29-1,-,TRBJ1-2,-,CSVVDSSKSMNGYTF,TGCAGCGTTGTCGACTCGTCAAAGAGCATGAATGGCTACACCTTC
TRBV11-2,-,TRBJ2-1,TRBD2,CASSSQAGVRAIEQFF,TGTGCCAGCAGTTCTCAAGCGGGGGTGCGGGCAATTGAGCAGTTCTTC
TRBV29-1,-,TRBJ2-3,-,CSVGGTDTQYF,TGCAGCGTGGGAGGAACAGATACGCAGTATTTT
TRBV7-9,once,TRBJ1-1,TRBD1,CASSLATGLNTEAFF,TGTGCCAGCAGCTTAGCGACAGGGCTCAACACTGAAGCTTTCTTT
TRBV7-2,once,TRBJ1-4,-,CASSLLKGEKLFF,TGTGCCAGCAGCTTGCTCAAGGGGGAAAAACTGTTTTTT
TRBV29-1,-,TRBJ1-1,-,CSVLQGTEAFF,TGCAGCGTCTTACAGGGAACTGAAGCTTTCTTT
TRBV5-1,-,TRBJ2-2,TRBD2,CASSLSSSGGDTGELFF,TGCGCCAGCAGCTTGAGTTCCAGCGGGGGGGATACCGGGGAGCTGTTTTTT
TRBV6-1,-,TRBJ2-7,-,CASSGQGLYEQYF,TGTGCCAGCAGTGGTCAGGGGCTATACGAGCAGTACTTC
TRBV18,-,TRBJ2-4,-,CASSPEPAKNIQYF,TGTGCCAGCTCACCCGAGCCGGCCAAAAACATTCAGTACTTC